The clone carrying this T cell receptor (beta chain) appeared once. V was pared by 5 bases and J by 0 bases, with 14 bases between. CDR1 is LNHDA, CDR2 SQIVND, per germline (reference sequence). This CDR3 has 16 amino acids. Sequenced by immunoSEQ multiplex PCR; TCRdb stores in-frame clones only, minus some. The sample carries 40,000 or so clones, 60% to 80% recorded once. This specimen comes from a study of blood T cell repertoires in COVID-19. Sample: peripheral blood. The sequence derives from a woman in her seventies with acute or convalescent COVID-19. This chain uses TRBV19 with TRBJ1-5, with D perhaps matching TRBD1 (5 bases). The CDR3 DNA sequence: TGTGCCAGTAGTGAAAGGGGCCAATTTAGCAATCAGCCCCAGCATTTT. Translated: CASSERGQFSNQPQHF.